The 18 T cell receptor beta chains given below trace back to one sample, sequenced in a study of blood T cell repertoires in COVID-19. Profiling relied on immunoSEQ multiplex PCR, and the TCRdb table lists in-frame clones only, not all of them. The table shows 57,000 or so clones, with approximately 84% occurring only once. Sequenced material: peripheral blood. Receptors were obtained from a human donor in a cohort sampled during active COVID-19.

The CDR3 DNA follows: TGTGCCAGCAGCCCCCTGGGCGGGTGGGACAATGAGCAGTTCTTC. This sequence encodes CASSPLGGWDNEQFF. The rearrangement links TRBV3-1 (or the pseudogene TRBV3-2) to TRBJ2-1; D is possibly TRBD2 (5 bases). The germline gives CDR1 LGHDT, CDR2 YNNKEL (reference sequence). Trimming took off 4 bases at V and 5 bases at J, with 15 bases between the two ends. The CDR3 has 15 amino acids.

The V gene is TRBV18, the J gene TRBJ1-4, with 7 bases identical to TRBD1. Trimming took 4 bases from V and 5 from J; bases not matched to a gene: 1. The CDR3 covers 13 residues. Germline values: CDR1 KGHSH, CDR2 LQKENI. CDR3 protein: CASSLGQNEKLFF. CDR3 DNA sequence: TGTGCCAGCTCACTGGGACAGAATGAAAAACTGTTTTTT.

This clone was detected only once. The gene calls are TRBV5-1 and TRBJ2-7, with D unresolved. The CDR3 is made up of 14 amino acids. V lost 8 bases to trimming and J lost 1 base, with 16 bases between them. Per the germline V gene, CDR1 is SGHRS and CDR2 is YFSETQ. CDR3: CARVFSVGSYEQYF. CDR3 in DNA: TGCGCCAGGGTATTCAGCGTCGGGTCCTACGAGCAGTACTTC. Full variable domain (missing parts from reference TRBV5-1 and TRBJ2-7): KAGVTQTPRYLIKTRGQQVTLSCSPISGHRSVSWYQQTPGQGLQFLFEYFSETQRNKGNFPGRFSGRQFSNSRSEMNVSTLELGDSALYLCARVFSVGSYEQYFGPGTRLTVT.

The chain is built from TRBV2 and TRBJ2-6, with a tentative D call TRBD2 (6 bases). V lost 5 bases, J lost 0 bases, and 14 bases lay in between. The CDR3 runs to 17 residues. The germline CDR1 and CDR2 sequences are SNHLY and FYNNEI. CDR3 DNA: TGTGCCAGCAGTACCGGGACTTTAAGCTCTGGGGCCAACGTCCTGACTTTC. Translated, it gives CASSTGTLSSGANVLTF.

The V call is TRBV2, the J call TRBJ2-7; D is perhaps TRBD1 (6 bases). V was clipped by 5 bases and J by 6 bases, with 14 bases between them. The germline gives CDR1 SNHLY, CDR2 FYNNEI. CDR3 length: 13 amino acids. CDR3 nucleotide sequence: TGTGCCAGCAGTCCTAGGGGGAGTCCCGAGCAGTACTTC. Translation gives CASSPRGSPEQYF.

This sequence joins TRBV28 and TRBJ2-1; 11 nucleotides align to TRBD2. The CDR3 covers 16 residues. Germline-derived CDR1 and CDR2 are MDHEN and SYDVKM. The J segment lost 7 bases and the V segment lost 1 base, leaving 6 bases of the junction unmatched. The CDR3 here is CASSLLTSGSLNEQFF. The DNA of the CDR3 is TGTGCCAGCAGTTTATTAACTAGCGGGAGTTTGAATGAGCAGTTCTTC.

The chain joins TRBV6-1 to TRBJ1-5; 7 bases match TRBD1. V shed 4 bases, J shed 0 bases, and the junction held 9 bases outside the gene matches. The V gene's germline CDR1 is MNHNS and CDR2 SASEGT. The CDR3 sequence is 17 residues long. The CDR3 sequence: CASSGTRGLASNQPQHF. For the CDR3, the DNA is TGTGCCAGCAGTGGGACAAGGGGGCTTGCTAGCAATCAGCCCCAGCATTTT.

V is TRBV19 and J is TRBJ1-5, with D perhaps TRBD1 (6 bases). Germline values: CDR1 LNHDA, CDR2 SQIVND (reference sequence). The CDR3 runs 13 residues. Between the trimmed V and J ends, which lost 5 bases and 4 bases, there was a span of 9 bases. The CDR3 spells CASSGGWNQPQHF. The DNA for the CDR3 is TGTGCCAGTAGTGGGGGCTGGAATCAGCCCCAGCATTTT.

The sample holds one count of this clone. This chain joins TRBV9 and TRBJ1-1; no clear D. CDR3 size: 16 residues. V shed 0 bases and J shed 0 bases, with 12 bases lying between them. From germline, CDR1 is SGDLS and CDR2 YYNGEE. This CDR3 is CASSVGPRQLNTEAFF. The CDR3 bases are TGTGCCAGCAGCGTAGGCCCCAGGCAATTGAACACTGAAGCTTTCTTT.

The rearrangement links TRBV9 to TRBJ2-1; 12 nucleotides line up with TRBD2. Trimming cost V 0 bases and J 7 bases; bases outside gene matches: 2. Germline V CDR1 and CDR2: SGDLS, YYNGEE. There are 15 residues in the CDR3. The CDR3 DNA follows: TGTGCCAGCAGCGTAGGGACTAGCGGGACTAATGAGCAGTTCTTC. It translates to CASSVGTSGTNEQFF.

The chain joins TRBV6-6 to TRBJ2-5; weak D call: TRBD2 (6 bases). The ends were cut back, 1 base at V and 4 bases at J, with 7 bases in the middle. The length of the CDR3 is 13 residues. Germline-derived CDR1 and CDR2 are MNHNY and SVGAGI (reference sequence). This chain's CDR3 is CASSYYGRETQYF. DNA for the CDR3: TGTGCCAGCAGTTACTACGGGAGAGAGACCCAGTACTTC.

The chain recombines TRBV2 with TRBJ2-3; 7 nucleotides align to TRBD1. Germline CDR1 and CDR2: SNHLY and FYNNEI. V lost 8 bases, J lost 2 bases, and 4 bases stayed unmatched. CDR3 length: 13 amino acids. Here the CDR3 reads CASGTVYTDTQYF. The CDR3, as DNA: TGTGCCAGCGGGACAGTGTACACAGATACGCAGTATTTT.

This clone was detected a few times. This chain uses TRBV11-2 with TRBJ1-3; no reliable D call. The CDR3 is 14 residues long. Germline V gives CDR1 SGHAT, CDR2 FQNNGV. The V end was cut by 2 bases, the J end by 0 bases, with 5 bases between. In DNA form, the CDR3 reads TGTGCCAGCAGCTTACAACTCTCTGGAAACACCATATATTTT. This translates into CASSLQLSGNTIYF.

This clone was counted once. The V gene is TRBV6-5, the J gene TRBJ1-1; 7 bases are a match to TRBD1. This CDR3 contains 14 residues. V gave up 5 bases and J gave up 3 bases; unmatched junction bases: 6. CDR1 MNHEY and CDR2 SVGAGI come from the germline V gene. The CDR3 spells CASSRQGWDTEAFF. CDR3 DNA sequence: TGTGCCAGCAGTCGACAGGGCTGGGACACTGAAGCTTTCTTT.

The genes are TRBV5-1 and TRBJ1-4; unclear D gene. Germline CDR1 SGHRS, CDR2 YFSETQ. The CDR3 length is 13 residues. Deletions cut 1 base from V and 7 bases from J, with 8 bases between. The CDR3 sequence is CASSLFNGEKLFF. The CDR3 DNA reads TGCGCCAGCAGCTTGTTTAACGGTGAAAAACTGTTTTTT.

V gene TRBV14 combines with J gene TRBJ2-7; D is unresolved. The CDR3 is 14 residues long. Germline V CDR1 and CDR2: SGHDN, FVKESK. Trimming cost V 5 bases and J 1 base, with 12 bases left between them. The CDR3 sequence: CASSNNPISYEQYF. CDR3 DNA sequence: TGTGCCAGCAGCAACAACCCGATTTCCTACGAGCAGTACTTC. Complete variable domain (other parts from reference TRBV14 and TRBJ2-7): EAGVTQFPSHSVIEKGQTVTLRCDPISGHDNLYWYRRVMGKEIKFLLHFVKESKQDESGMPNNRFLAERTGGTYSTLKVQPAELEDSGVYFCASSNNPISYEQYFGPGTRLTVT.

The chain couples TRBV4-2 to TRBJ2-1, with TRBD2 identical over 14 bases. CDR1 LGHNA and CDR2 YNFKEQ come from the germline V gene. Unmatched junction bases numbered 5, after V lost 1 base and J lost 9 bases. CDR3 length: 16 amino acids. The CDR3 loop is CASSQVTSGREGEQFF. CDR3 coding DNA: TGTGCCAGCAGCCAAGTGACTAGCGGGAGGGAGGGTGAGCAGTTCTTC.

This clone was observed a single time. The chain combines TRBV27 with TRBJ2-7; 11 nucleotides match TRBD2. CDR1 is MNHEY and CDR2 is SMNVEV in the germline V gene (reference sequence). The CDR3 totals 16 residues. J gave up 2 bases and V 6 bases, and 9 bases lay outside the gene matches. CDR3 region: CASRRGTSGDTYEQYF. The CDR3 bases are TGTGCCAGCAGACGAGGGACTAGCGGAGACACCTACGAGCAGTACTTC.